The clone carrying this TCR beta chain has a count of ten or more. The antigen is unknown. The sample comes from a study of Graves' ophthalmopathy and Graves' hyperthyroidism. Across the study: Blood was drawn at initial diagnosis, before any treatment. Study results and caveats: Among expanded thyroid clonotypes above 0.001 frequency, most also occurred in blood.

Using RNA transcripts, the TCR beta CDR3 regions were amplified. Second-round multiplex PCR came after first-round RT-PCR with HTBI primers. TCRdb re-called the multiplex PCR reads through MiXCR, storing one row per CDR3 protein. The sample records some 410,000 distinct CDR3 sequences, more than 20% being singletons. CDR3 length equals 15 residues. J lost 10 bases, V lost 6 bases, and 6 bases had no gene match. Diagnoses were established from clinical symptoms, serum thyroxine, TRAb, thyroid ultrasound and orbital computed tomography. PBMCs were isolated from a 10 ml sample of fresh peripheral blood. The V call is TRBV12-3 or TRBV12-4, the J call TRBJ2-2; 15 bases map to TRBD2. This TCR was recovered from a woman under 30 with stable Graves' hyperthyroidism. What was sequenced was peripheral blood. The DNA for the CDR3 is TGTGCCAGCAGCCCCGGGACTAGCGGGAGGAAGGAGCTGTTTTTT. It yields the protein CASSPGTSGRKELFF.